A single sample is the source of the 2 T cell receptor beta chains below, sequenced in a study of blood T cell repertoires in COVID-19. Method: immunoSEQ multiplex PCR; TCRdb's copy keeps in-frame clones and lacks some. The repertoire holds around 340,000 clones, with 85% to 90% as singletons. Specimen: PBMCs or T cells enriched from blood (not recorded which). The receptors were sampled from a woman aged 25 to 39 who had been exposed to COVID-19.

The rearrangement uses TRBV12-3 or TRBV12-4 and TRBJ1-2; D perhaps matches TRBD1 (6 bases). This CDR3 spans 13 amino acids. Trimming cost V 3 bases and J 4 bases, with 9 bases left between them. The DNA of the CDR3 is TGTGCCAGCAGTTTGCAGGACAGCTATGGCTACACCTTC. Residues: CASSLQDSYGYTF.

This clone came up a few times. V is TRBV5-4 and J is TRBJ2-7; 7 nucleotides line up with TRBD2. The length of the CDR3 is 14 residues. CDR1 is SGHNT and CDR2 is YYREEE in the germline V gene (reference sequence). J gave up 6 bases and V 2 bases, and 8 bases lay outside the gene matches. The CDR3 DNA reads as TGTGCCAGCAGCTTAGATCCGGGACTAATCGAGCAGTACTTC. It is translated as CASSLDPGLIEQYF. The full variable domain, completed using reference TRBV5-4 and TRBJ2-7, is ETGVTQSPTHLIKTRGQQVTLRCSSQSGHNTVSWYQQALGQGPQFIFQYYREEENGRGNFPPRFSGLQFPNYSSELNVNALELDDSALYLCASSLDPGLIEQYFGPGTRLTVT.